The following is a TCR beta chain sequence with its context. Antigen: not known. The data originate from a study of cytomegalovirus exposure and HLA in healthy donors. Findings and caveats of the study: Indistinguishable V segments such as TRBV6-2 and TRBV6-3 were excluded.

Germline CDR1 LGHNA, CDR2 YNFKEQ. The CDR3 is 18 residues long. Unmatched junction bases numbered 12, after V lost 2 bases and J lost 3 bases. This PCR relied on a set of 60 Vbeta primers and 13 Jbeta primers. Assay used: immunoSEQ multiplex PCR; TCRdb lists only in-frame clones, some missing. This table holds over 80,000 clones, roughly four fifths found once. The sample consisted of PBMCs. This receptor was taken from a man between 25 and 39 years old in good health and CMV-seropositive. The J gene is TRBJ1-5, the V gene TRBV4-2; 8 bases align to TRBD1. The CDR3 reads CASSQPLRGPGDNQPQHF. The CDR3 region has the DNA TGTGCCAGCAGCCAACCCCTCAGGGGGCCAGGGGACAATCAGCCCCAGCATTTT.